This record concerns one T cell receptor beta chain sequence. Its antigen has not been determined. No base-level quality is on record; no much larger clone is a single base apart. What this sample's time point label stands for: cycle 4 day 1 (C4D1), after less than seven weeks of nivolumab. All trial patients had relapsed after autologous stem cell transplantation, with cohorts A, B and C differing in prior brentuximab vedotin exposure. The trial cohort included 45 to 65 patients with relapsed/refractory classical Hodgkin lymphoma, and each patient had a best overall response of complete response, partial response or progressive disease. Trial patients were treated with single-agent nivolumab in the multi-cohort phase II CheckMate 205 trial. An independent review committee assessed best overall response by applying the 2007 International Working Group response criteria. PBMCs from the trial were collected at three points: immediately before nivolumab initiation (C1D1), and during therapy at cycle 2 day 1 and cycle 4 day 1. Peripheral blood was collected in 8 mL Vacutainer Cell Preparation Tubes, from which PBMCs were isolated by centrifugation and then cryopreserved.

Spanning cysteine to phenylalanine, the CDR3 consists of 17 amino acids. This entry keeps only the CDR3 DNA: 51 bases, framed from base 1. V is cut by 0 bases and J by 4 bases, and the space between the germline ends is 15 bases. Looking up the germline V gene (reference sequence) yields CDR1 LNHNV and CDR2 YYDKDF. The data are from a study of PD-1 blockade in classical Hodgkin lymphoma (TCRdb year 2020). Concerning the study at large: Nivolumab dosing was 3 mg/kg intravenously every 2 weeks, continuing until either disease progression or unacceptable toxicity. The study used CyTOF and TCR beta sequencing to define a peripheral blood immune signature of response to PD-1 blockade in classical Hodgkin lymphoma. Broad study findings and their caveats: Only a single clinical trial cohort was studied, and what caused the repertoire differences, possibly disease activity or prior therapy, remained undefined. A significant rise by C4D1 was seen in CD4+ but not CD8+ TCR diversity (p=0.0027 vs p=0.16), with the rise being most apparent in complete responders (p=0.02). Baseline TCR diversity was reported to be lower in newly diagnosed patients than in healthy donors and to be lower still in relapsed/refractory patients. Lower diversity was seen in patients whose nivolumab began less than 1 year after ASCT, and these patients were left out of later analyses so that immune reconstitution would not confound the results. Among trial patients, those achieving complete response had baseline diversity similar to that of newly diagnosed patients, while diversity was significantly lower in partial responders and progressors.

Genomic DNA was isolated using the Qiagen DNeasy kit from unsorted PBMCs as well as from negatively selected CD4+ and CD8+ fractions. TCR beta CDR3 regions were amplified by immunoSEQ multiplex PCR using primers annealing to V and J segments. A synthetic immune receptor repertoire was used to minimize amplification bias, and any remaining bias was removed computationally after sequencing. The study's own analysis went as follows. Repertoire diversity was quantified as the Shannon entropy index using custom Python scripts. The unsorted, CD4+ and CD8+ repertoires were each analyzed separately, with the exception of combined analyses, where CD4+ and CD8+ sequences were merged in silico. Clonal expansion was defined as at least a 2-fold frequency increase after treatment relative to C1D1, with a pseudocount of 0.5 for undetected baseline clones. Clones with 0 or 1 copy at C1D1 were defined as singleton clones, while clones with 2 or more copies were defined as non-singleton clones. Clones expanded in unsorted samples were labelled as CD4+, CD8+ or unknown by matching protein sequences in sorted samples from the same patient. Wilcoxon tests were applied to paired samples to test diversity changes from C1D1 to C4D1. TCRdb limited this immuneACCESS table to in-frame rearrangements with V and J called. A share of clones is missing; checked studies link under half to unresolved V genes, and the rest is unexplained. The D gene and trimming were derived from the DNA, and the V and J assignments and clone size from that table. The sample records over 25,000 clones, approximately 72% of which are singletons. About 3.6% of the sample lies in the top ten.

The TCR comes from a human donor with classical Hodgkin lymphoma. Sequences were derived from peripheral blood mononuclear cells (PBMCs), sampled before the fourth cycle of nivolumab. The V and J segments used are TRBV15 and TRBJ2-2; no D gene can be assigned with confidence. DNA sequence: TGTGCCACCAGCAGAGACCTAGATTCTCCCTCCACCGGGGAGCTGTTTTTT. Translated, it gives CATSRDLDSPSTGELFF.